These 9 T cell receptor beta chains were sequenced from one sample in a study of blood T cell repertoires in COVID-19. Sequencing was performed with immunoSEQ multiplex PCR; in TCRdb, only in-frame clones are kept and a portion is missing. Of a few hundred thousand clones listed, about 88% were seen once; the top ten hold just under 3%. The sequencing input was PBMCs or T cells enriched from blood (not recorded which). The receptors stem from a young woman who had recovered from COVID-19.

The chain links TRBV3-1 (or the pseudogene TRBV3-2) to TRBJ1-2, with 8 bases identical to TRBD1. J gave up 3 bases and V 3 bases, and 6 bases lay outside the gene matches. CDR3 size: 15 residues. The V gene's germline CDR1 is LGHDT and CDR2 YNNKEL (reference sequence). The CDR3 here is CASSHGQGPYYGYTF. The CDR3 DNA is TGTGCCAGCAGCCACGGACAGGGTCCCTACTATGGCTACACCTTC.

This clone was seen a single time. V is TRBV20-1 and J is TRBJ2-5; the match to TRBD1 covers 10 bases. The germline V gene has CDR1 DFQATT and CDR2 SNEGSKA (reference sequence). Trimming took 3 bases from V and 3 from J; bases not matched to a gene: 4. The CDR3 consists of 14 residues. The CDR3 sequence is CSASRQGAEETQYF. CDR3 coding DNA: TGCAGTGCTAGTCGACAGGGGGCGGAAGAGACCCAGTACTTC.

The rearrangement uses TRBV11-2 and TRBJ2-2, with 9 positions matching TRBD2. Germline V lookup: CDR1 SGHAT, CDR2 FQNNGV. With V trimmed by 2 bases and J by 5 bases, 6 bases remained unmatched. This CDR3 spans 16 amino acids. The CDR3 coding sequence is TGTGCCAGCAGCTTATTAGCGGGAGCGGGTACCGGGGAGCTGTTTTTT. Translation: CASSLLAGAGTGELFF.

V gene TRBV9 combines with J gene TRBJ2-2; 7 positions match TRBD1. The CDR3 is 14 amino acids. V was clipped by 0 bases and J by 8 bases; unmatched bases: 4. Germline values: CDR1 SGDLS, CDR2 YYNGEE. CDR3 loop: CASSVAYRGGELFF. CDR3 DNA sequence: TGTGCCAGCAGCGTAGCCTACAGGGGAGGGGAGCTGTTTTTT.

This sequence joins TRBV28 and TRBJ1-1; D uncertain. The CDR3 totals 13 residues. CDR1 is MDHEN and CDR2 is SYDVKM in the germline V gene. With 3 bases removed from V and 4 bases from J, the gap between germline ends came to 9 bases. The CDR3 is CASSLATSTEAFF. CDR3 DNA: TGTGCCAGCAGTTTGGCAACAAGCACTGAAGCTTTCTTT.

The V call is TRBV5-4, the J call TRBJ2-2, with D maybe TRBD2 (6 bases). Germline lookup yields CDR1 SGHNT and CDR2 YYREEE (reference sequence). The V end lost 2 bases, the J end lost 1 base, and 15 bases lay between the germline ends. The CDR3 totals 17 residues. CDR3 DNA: TGTGCCAGCAGCTTAGGGTTGAGCGGGCAGAACACCGGGGAGCTGTTTTTT. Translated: CASSLGLSGQNTGELFF. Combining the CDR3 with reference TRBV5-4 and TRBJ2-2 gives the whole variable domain ETGVTQSPTHLIKTRGQQVTLRCSSQSGHNTVSWYQQALGQGPQFIFQYYREEENGRGNFPPRFSGLQFPNYSSELNVNALELDDSALYLCASSLGLSGQNTGELFFGEGSRLTVL.

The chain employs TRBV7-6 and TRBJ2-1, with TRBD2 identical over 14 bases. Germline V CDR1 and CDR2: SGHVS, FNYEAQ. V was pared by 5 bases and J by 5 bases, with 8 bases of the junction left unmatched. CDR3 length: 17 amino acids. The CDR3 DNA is TGTGCCAGCAGCCCGTGGACTAGCGGGAGGAGAGACAATGAGCAGTTCTTC. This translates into CASSPWTSGRRDNEQFF.

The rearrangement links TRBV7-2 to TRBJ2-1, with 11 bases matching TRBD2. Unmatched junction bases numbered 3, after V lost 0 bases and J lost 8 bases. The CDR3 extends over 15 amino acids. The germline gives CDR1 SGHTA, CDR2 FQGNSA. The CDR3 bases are TGTGCCAGCAGCTTAGCTAGCGGGGGGGCTTATGAGCAGTTCTTC. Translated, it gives CASSLASGGAYEQFF.

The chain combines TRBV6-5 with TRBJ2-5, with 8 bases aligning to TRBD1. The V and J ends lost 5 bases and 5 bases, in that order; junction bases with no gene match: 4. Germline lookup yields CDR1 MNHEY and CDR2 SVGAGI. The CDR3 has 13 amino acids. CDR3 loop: CASSRDRPETQYF. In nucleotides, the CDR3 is TGTGCCAGCAGTCGGGACAGGCCGGAGACCCAGTACTTC.